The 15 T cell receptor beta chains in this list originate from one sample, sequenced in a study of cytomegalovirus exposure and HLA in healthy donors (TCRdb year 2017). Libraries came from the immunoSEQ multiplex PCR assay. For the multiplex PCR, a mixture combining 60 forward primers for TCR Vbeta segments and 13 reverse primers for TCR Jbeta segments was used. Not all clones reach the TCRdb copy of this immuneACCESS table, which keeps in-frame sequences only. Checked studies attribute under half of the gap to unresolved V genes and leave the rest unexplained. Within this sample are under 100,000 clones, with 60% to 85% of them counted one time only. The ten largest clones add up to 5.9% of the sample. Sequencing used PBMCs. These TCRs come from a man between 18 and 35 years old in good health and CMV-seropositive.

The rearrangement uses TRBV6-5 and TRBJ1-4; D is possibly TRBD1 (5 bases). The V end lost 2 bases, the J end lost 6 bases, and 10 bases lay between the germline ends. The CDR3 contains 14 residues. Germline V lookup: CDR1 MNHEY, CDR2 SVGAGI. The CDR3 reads CASSYGAGDEKLFF. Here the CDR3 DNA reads TGTGCCAGCAGTTACGGGGCAGGAGATGAAAAACTGTTTTTT.

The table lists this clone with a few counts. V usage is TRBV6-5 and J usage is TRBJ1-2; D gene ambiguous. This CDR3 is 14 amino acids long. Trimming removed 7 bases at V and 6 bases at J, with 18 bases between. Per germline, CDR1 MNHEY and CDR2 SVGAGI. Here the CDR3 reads CASIGPNVGNGYTF. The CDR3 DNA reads TGTGCCAGCATCGGCCCAAACGTCGGGAATGGCTACACCTTC.

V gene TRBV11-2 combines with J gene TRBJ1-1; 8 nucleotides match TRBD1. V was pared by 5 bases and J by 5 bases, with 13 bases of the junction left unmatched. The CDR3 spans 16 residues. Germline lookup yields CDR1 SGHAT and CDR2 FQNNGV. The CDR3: CASSRKTGAFGTEAFF. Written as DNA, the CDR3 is TGTGCCAGCAGCCGAAAGACAGGGGCCTTCGGAACTGAAGCTTTCTTT.

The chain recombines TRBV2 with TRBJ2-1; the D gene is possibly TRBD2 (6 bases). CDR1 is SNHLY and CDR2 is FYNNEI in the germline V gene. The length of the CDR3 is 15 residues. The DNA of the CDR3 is TGTTCCCATCGGGGAAGCGGGTCTACCTACAATGAGCAGTTCTTC. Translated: CSHRGSGSTYNEQFF.

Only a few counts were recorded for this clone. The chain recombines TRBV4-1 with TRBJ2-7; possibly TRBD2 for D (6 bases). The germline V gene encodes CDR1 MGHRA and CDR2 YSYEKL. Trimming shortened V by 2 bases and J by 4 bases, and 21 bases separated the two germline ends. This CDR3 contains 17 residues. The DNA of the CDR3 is TGCGCCAGCAGCCAATCATTGTTCGGGACTGCCTCTTACGAGCAGTACTTC. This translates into CASSQSLFGTASYEQYF.

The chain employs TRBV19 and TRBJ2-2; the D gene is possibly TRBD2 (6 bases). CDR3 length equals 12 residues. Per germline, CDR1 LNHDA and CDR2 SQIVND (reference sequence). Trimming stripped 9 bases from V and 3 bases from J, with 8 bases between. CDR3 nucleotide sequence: TGTGCCAGCTCGGGGGACACCGGGGAGCTGTTTTTT. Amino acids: CASSGDTGELFF.

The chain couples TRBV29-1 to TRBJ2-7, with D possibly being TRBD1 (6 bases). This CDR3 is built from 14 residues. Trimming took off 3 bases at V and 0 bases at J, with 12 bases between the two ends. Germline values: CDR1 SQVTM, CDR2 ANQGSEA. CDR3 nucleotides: TGCAGCGTTGATACAGGGCGGAACTCCTACGAGCAGTACTTC. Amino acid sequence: CSVDTGRNSYEQYF.

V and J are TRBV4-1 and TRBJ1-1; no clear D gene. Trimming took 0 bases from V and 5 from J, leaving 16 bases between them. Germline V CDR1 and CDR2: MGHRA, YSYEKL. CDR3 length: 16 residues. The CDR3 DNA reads TGCGCCAGCAGCCAAGATCGCCCGGCAGGATATACTGAAGCTTTCTTT. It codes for CASSQDRPAGYTEAFF.

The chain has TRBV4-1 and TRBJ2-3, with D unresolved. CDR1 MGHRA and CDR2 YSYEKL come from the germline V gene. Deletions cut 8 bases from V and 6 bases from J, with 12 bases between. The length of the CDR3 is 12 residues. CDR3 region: CASSTAADTQYF. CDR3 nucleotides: TGCGCCAGCTCAACCGCGGCGGATACGCAGTATTTT.

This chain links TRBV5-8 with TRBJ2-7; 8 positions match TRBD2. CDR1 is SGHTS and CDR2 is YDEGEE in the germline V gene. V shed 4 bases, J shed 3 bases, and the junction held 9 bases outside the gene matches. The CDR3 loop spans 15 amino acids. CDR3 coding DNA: TGTGCCAGCAGCAAAGGTTCGGGACTAGACTACGAGCAGTACTTC. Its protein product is CASSKGSGLDYEQYF.

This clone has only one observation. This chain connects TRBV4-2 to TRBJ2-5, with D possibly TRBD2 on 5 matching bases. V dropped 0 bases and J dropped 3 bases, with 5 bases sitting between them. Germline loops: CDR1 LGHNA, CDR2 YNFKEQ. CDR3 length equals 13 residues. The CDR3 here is CASSQDGEETQYF. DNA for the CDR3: TGTGCCAGCAGCCAAGACGGGGAAGAGACCCAGTACTTC.

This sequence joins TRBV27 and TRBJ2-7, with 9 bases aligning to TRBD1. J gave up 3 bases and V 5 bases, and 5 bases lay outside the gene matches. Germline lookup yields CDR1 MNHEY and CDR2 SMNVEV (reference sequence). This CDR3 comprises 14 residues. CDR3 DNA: TGTGCCAGCAGTCCAACGACAGGGGGCTACGAGCAGTACTTC. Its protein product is CASSPTTGGYEQYF.

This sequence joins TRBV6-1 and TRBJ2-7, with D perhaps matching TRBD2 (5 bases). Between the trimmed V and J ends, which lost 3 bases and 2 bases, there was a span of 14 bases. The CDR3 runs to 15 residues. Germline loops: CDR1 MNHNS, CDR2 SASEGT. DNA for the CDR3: TGTGCCAGCAGTGATCTGACGGGGTCCCCCTACGAGCAGTACTTC. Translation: CASSDLTGSPYEQYF.

In DNA, the CDR3 is TGTGCCATCAGTGAGCGCAGGGGTTCGAGCAATCAGCCCCAGCATTTT. Residues: CAISERRGSSNQPQHF. The chain links TRBV10-3 to TRBJ1-5; D may be TRBD1 (6 bases). This CDR3 contains 16 residues. Per the germline V gene, CDR1 is ENHRY and CDR2 is SYGVKD. V lost 2 bases and J lost 1, with 12 bases in between.

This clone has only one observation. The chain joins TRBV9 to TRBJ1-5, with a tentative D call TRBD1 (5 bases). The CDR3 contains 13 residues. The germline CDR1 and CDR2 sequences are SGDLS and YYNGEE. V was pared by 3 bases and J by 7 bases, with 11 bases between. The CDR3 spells CASSGGVDQPQHF. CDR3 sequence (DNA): TGTGCCAGCAGCGGGGGGGTCGACCAGCCCCAGCATTTT.